This is a list of T cell receptor beta chains from one sample in a study of cytomegalovirus exposure and HLA in healthy donors. Measured with immunoSEQ multiplex PCR; TCRdb has only the in-frame clones, and not every one. There are 170,000 or so clones in the sample; just under 80% occur only once, and 1% lies in the top ten. Sequenced: PBMCs. The source is a woman aged 45-65 years in good health and CMV-seropositive. Each CDR3 is given with its conserved first and last residue. The D gene is left open where the match is weak.

V: TRBV27
D: -
J: TRBJ1-1
CDR3: CASRDLTGYEAFF

V: TRBV5-1
D: TRBD2
J: TRBJ2-3
CDR3: CASSSRTSGSTDTQYF

V: TRBV5-6
D: TRBD1
J: TRBJ1-2
CDR3: CASSLGRGSGYTF

V: TRBV4-3
D: -
J: TRBJ1-3
CDR3: CASSPAWGMGGNTIYF

V: TRBV4-1
D: TRBD1
J: TRBJ1-1
CDR3: CASSQGDRVLRNTEAFF

V: TRBV9
D: -
J: TRBJ1-1
CDR3: CASSVDPGWNTEAFF

V: TRBV19
D: -
J: TRBJ1-1
CDR3: CASGDIEAFF

V: TRBV11-3
D: -
J: TRBJ1-1
CDR3: CASSLSPRLGAFF

V: TRBV27
D: -
J: TRBJ1-2
CDR3: CASSWLSGSGSGYTF

V: TRBV7-2
D: -
J: TRBJ2-2
CDR3: CASSPNTGELFF

V: TRBV4-3
D: -
J: TRBJ2-1
CDR3: CASSQDYDGGRYNEQFF

V: TRBV18
D: TRBD1
J: TRBJ1-2
CDR3: CASSSLYPTGSGLDYGYTF

V: TRBV4-3
D: TRBD1
J: TRBJ1-2
CDR3: CASSHRQGRVSGYTF

V: TRBV4-2
D: -
J: TRBJ1-4
CDR3: CASSHTGEIKLFF

V: TRBV27
D: -
J: TRBJ1-5
CDR3: CASRPGYSNQPQHF

V: TRBV7-9
D: TRBD1
J: TRBJ2-7
CDR3: CASSLSTGADEQYF

V: TRBV7-9
D: TRBD1
J: TRBJ1-1
CDR3: CASSLGNRGDAFF

V: TRBV6-5
D: -
J: TRBJ2-4
CDR3: CASSPRLAKNIQYF

V: TRBV7-9
D: -
J: TRBJ2-1
CDR3: CASSLAQGSGEQFF

V: TRBV28
D: TRBD1
J: TRBJ1-2
CDR3: CASSTGQGFYGYTF

V: TRBV7-2
D: TRBD1
J: TRBJ2-1
CDR3: CASSHGTAYNEQFF

V: TRBV27
D: -
J: TRBJ1-2
CDR3: CASSLGAGNYGYTF

V: TRBV28
D: TRBD1
J: TRBJ2-7
CDR3: CASSRQGVEQYF